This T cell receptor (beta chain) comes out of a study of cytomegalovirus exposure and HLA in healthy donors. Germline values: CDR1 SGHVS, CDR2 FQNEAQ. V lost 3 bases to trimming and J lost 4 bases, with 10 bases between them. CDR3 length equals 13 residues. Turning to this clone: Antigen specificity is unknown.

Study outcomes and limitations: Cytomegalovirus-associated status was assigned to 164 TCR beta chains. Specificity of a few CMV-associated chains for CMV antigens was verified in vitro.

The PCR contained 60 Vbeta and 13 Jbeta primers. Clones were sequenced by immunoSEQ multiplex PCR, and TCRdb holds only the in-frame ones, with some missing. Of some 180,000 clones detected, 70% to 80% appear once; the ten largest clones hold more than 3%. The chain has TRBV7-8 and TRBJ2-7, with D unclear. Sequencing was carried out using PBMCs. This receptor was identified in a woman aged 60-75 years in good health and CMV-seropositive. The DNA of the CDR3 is TGTGCCAGCAGCTTGTTAGAGGAGTACGAGCAGTACTTC. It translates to CASSLLEEYEQYF.